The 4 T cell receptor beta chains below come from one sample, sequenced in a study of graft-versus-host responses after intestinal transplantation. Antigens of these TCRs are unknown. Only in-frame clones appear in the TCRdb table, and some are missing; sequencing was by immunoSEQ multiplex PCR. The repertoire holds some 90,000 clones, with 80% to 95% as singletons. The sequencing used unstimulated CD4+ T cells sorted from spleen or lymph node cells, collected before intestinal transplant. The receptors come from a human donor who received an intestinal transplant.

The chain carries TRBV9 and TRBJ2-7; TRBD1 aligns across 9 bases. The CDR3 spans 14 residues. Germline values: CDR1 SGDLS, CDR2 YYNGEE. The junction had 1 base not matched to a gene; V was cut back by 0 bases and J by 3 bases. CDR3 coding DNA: TGTGCCAGCAGCGTAGGACAGGGGGGCTACGAGCAGTACTTC. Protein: CASSVGQGGYEQYF.

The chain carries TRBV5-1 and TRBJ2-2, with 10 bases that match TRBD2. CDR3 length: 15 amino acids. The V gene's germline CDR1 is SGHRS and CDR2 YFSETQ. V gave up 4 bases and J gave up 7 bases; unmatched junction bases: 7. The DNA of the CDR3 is TGCGCCAGCAGCCTTCTAGCGGGAGCAAGCGGGGAGCTGTTTTTT. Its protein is CASSLLAGASGELFF.

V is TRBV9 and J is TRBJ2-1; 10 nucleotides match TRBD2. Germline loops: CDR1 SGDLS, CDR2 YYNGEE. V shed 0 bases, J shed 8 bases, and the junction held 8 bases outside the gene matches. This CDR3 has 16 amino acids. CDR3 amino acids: CASSVGLAGVVDEQFF. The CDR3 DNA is TGTGCCAGCAGCGTAGGTCTAGCGGGAGTAGTCGATGAGCAGTTCTTC.

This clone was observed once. CDR3 bases: TGTGCCAGTAGTATTGGAGGCGCGAGCTCCTACGAGCAGTACTTC. Translation: CASSIGGASSYEQYF. This chain joins TRBV19 and TRBJ2-7; D perhaps matches TRBD2 (5 bases). Germline CDR1 and CDR2: LNHDA and SQIVND (reference sequence). Trimming shortened V by 3 bases and J by 0 bases, and 12 bases separated the two germline ends. CDR3 length equals 15 residues. Full variable domain (outside the CDR3, taken from reference TRBV19 and TRBJ2-7): DGGITQSPKYLFRKEGQNVTLSCEQNLNHDAMYWYRQDPGQGLRLIYYSQIVNDFQKGDIAEGYSVSREKKESFPLTVTSAQKNPTAFYLCASSIGGASSYEQYFGPGTRLTVT.